A selection of T cell receptor beta chains follows, all from one sample in a study of blood T cell repertoires in COVID-19. Only in-frame clones appear in the TCRdb table, and some are missing; sequencing was by immunoSEQ multiplex PCR. The sample lists about 97,000 clones; over 75% were seen once. Sequencing was done on a sample of peripheral blood. All receptors come from a man aged 60-69 years with acute or convalescent COVID-19. CDR3s include the opening cysteine and the closing phenylalanine or tryptophan. The D gene is left open where the match is weak. Clone size is not always given. Where it is, it says once, few, many or a class for expanded clones.

clone size: .
V gene: TRBV5-6
D gene: .
CDR3 length: 14
J gene: TRBJ1-5
CDR3 DNA: TGTGCCAGCAGCTTTCAGGCATCCAATCAGCCCCAGCATTTT
CDR3 protein: CASSFQASNQPQHF

clone size: once
V gene: TRBV3-1/TRBV3-2
D gene: .
CDR3 length: 15
J gene: TRBJ1-1
CDR3 DNA: TGTGCCAGCAGCCAAGTCCGACAGATGAACACTGAAGCTTTCTTT
CDR3 protein: CASSQVRQMNTEAFF

clone size: .
V gene: TRBV29-1
D gene: TRBD1
CDR3 length: 16
J gene: TRBJ1-1
CDR3 DNA: TGCAGCGTTGGAGGGAGCCCCGGACAGGGAAACACTGAAGCTTTCTTT
CDR3 protein: CSVGGSPGQGNTEAFF

clone size: .
V gene: TRBV6-1
D gene: .
CDR3 length: 16
J gene: TRBJ1-1
CDR3 DNA: TGTGCCAGCAGTGAACAACCACTTATACAGGGAACTGAAGCTTTCTTT
CDR3 protein: CASSEQPLIQGTEAFF

clone size: .
V gene: TRBV19
D gene: .
CDR3 length: 12
J gene: TRBJ1-2
CDR3 DNA: TGTGCCAGTAGTATGCGGGGGCGAGGCTACACCTTC
CDR3 protein: CASSMRGRGYTF

clone size: .
V gene: TRBV6-5
D gene: .
CDR3 length: 13
J gene: TRBJ1-5
CDR3 DNA: TGTGCCAGCAGCCAAAATAGCAATCAGCCCCAGCATTTT
CDR3 protein: CASSQNSNQPQHF

clone size: .
V gene: TRBV19
D gene: .
CDR3 length: 15
J gene: TRBJ2-1
CDR3 DNA: TGTGCCAGTAGTATTAAGGCAGGGAACTACAATGAGCAGTTCTTC
CDR3 protein: CASSIKAGNYNEQFF

clone size: .
V gene: TRBV20-1
D gene: .
CDR3 length: 11
J gene: TRBJ2-5
CDR3 DNA: TGCAGTGCTAGTTGGCCGGAGACCCAGTACTTC
CDR3 protein: CSASWPETQYF

clone size: .
V gene: TRBV5-1
D gene: .
CDR3 length: 13
J gene: TRBJ1-2
CDR3 DNA: TGCGCCAGCAGCTTGGGCAGCGATTATGGCTACACCTTC
CDR3 protein: CASSLGSDYGYTF

clone size: once
V gene: TRBV6-5
D gene: .
CDR3 length: 15
J gene: TRBJ1-1
CDR3 DNA: TGTGCCAGCAGTTACTCCTGGGGGCCAGAGAATGAAGCTTTCTTT
CDR3 protein: CASSYSWGPENEAFF

clone size: .
V gene: TRBV25-1
D gene: TRBD2
CDR3 length: 15
J gene: TRBJ2-3
CDR3 DNA: TGTGCCAGCAGTCCAAAGCGGGGTTACACAGATACGCAGTATTTT
CDR3 protein: CASSPKRGYTDTQYF

clone size: once
V gene: TRBV5-1
D gene: TRBD1
CDR3 length: 17
J gene: TRBJ2-1
CDR3 DNA: TGCGCCAGCAGCGCTCAGGGGGTAGGGACAGGGCCAAATGAGCAGTTCTTC
CDR3 protein: CASSAQGVGTGPNEQFF

clone size: .
V gene: TRBV12-3/TRBV12-4
D gene: .
CDR3 length: 13
J gene: TRBJ1-1
CDR3 DNA: TGTGCCAGCAGTTTACGGGGGGACACTGAAGCTTTCTTT
CDR3 protein: CASSLRGDTEAFF

clone size: .
V gene: TRBV2
D gene: .
CDR3 length: 13
J gene: TRBJ1-5
CDR3 DNA: TGTGCCAGCACCAACGAGAGGGATCAGCCCCAGCATTTT
CDR3 protein: CASTNERDQPQHF

clone size: .
V gene: TRBV4-1
D gene: TRBD1
CDR3 length: 17
J gene: TRBJ1-3
CDR3 DNA: TGCGCCAGCAGCCTCGGGACAGGTGCTTTCTCTGGAAACACCATATATTTT
CDR3 protein: CASSLGTGAFSGNTIYF

clone size: .
V gene: TRBV10-3
D gene: .
CDR3 length: 15
J gene: TRBJ1-2
CDR3 DNA: TGTGCCATCAGTGATCTCGGGAGGGGGGACTATGGCTACACCTTC
CDR3 protein: CAISDLGRGDYGYTF

clone size: few
V gene: TRBV30
D gene: .
CDR3 length: 15
J gene: TRBJ1-1
CDR3 DNA: TGTGCCTGGAGTCCCAACCTCCAGGGGACCACTGAAGCTTTCTTT
CDR3 protein: CAWSPNLQGTTEAFF

clone size: .
V gene: TRBV29-1
D gene: .
CDR3 length: 17
J gene: TRBJ2-5
CDR3 DNA: TGCAGCGTTGACGCCCAACGGGGACTCCTCACCCAAGAGACCCAGTACTTC
CDR3 protein: CSVDAQRGLLTQETQYF

clone size: .
V gene: TRBV10-2
D gene: .
CDR3 length: 14
J gene: TRBJ1-5
CDR3 DNA: TGCGCCAGCAGTGAATATAGGGGTGGCCAGCCCCAGCATTTT
CDR3 protein: CASSEYRGGQPQHF

clone size: .
V gene: TRBV18
D gene: .
CDR3 length: 15
J gene: TRBJ1-2
CDR3 DNA: TGTGCCAGCTCCACCAGCGGCCCAGCTAACTATGGCTACACCTTC
CDR3 protein: CASSTSGPANYGYTF

clone size: .
V gene: TRBV5-1
D gene: .
CDR3 length: 14
J gene: TRBJ1-1
CDR3 DNA: TGCGCCAGCAGCTTGGGACCGCAAAGCGCTGAAGCTTTCTTT
CDR3 protein: CASSLGPQSAEAFF